The clone carrying this T cell receptor (beta chain) was seen at least ten times. Germline V gives CDR1 SEHNR, CDR2 FQNEAQ (reference sequence). With V trimmed by 4 bases and J by 3 bases, 6 bases remained unmatched. This CDR3 region has 15 residues. This sample is drawn from a study of blood T cell repertoires in COVID-19. Turning to the study itself: Sites across the United States, Italy and Spain contributed samples from acute and convalescent COVID-19.

Libraries were prepared by immunoSEQ multiplex PCR; TCRdb keeps only in-frame clonotypes and omits some of them. Of roughly 220,000 clones listed, 84% are singletons. This TCR was sampled from a woman in her fifties or sixties who had recovered from COVID-19. The sample comprised peripheral blood. The chain employs TRBV7-9 and TRBJ2-7; 10 bases line up with TRBD2. CDR3 nucleotides: TGTGCCAGCAGCTCGTCTAGCGGGAGACTCTACGAGCAGTACTTC. The encoded protein is CASSSSSGRLYEQYF.